The next 15 T cell receptor beta chains were all read from a single sample in a study of T cell responses to AZD1222 COVID-19 vaccine. TCRdb's copy holds only in-frame clones and misses some; the assay was immunoSEQ multiplex PCR. This sample has tens of thousands of clones, with 88% found just once. Here the sequenced sample was peripheral blood, taken on day 0 of AZD1222 vaccination. These receptors came from an adult in good health.

This clone was detected once. The rearrangement joins TRBV6-6 to TRBJ2-1, with 9 bases matching TRBD2. The germline V gene encodes CDR1 MNHNY and CDR2 SVGAGI (reference sequence). The CDR3 runs 18 residues. Germline trimming cut 5 bases from V and 6 bases from J; bases unmatched to any gene: 17. CDR3 sequence reads: CASSPSRRGGRASNEQFF. CDR3 in DNA: TGTGCCAGCAGTCCCTCCCGAAGGGGCGGGAGGGCCTCCAATGAGCAGTTCTTC.

This clone was picked up one time. This chain joins TRBV5-1 and TRBJ2-1; 10 positions agree with TRBD2. The CDR3 spans 15 residues. The trim removed 4 bases at V and 6 bases at J, leaving 7 bases unmatched. Germline CDR1 SGHRS, CDR2 YFSETQ. In nucleotides, the CDR3 is TGCGCCAGCAGCGCCGGACTAGCGGAGACCAATGAGCAGTTCTTC. Amino acids: CASSAGLAETNEQFF.

V is TRBV7-9 and J is TRBJ1-5; 8 nucleotides agree with TRBD1. J lost 5 bases, V lost 2 bases, and 2 bases had no gene match. Germline V gene data show CDR1 as SEHNR and CDR2 as FQNEAQ (reference sequence). The CDR3 has 14 residues. The CDR3 nucleotides are TGTGCCAGCAGCTTACAGGGGGCGGATCAGCCCCAGCATTTT. This gives the protein CASSLQGADQPQHF.

J is TRBJ1-1 and V is TRBV5-1; D is ambiguous. The CDR3 totals 14 residues. The V gene lost 4 bases and the J gene lost 2 bases, with 12 bases spanning the gap. CDR1 and CDR2 (germline): SGHRS, YFSETQ. DNA of the CDR3: TGCGCCAGCAGCATAGTTACTGCTAACACTGAAGCTTTCTTT. This gives the protein CASSIVTANTEAFF.

The CDR3 sequence is CASTSGSRSSYEQYF. In nucleotides, the CDR3 is TGTGCGTCGACTAGCGGGAGCAGGAGCTCCTACGAGCAGTACTTC. This chain joins TRBV7-3 and TRBJ2-7; TRBD2 matches 12 bases. The CDR3 totals 15 residues. The germline V gene has CDR1 SGHTA and CDR2 FQGTGA.

V usage is TRBV28 and J usage is TRBJ2-7, with TRBD2 identical over 14 bases. The CDR3 contains 19 residues. Looked up from germline, CDR1 is MDHEN and CDR2 is SYDVKM. The V and J ends lost 3 bases and 4 bases, in that order; junction bases with no gene match: 14. The CDR3 sequence is CASSFAPFRLAGGIYEQYF. The CDR3 nucleotides are TGTGCCAGCAGTTTTGCCCCCTTCAGACTAGCGGGAGGGATATACGAGCAGTACTTC.

The genes are TRBV12-5 and TRBJ2-3; no clear D. The CDR3 sequence is 12 residues long. V lost 4 bases and J lost 1, with 3 bases in between. Per germline, CDR1 LGHNT and CDR2 FRNRAP. DNA for the CDR3: TGTGCTAGTGGTTCTCGCACAGATACGCAGTATTTT. Its translation is CASGSRTDTQYF. Complete variable domain (other parts from reference TRBV12-5 and TRBJ2-3): DARVTQTPRHKVTEMGQEVTMRCQPILGHNTVFWYRQTMMQGLELLAYFRNRAPLDDSGMPKDRFSAEMPDATLATLKIQPSEPRDSAVYFCASGSRTDTQYFGPGTRLTVL.

The chain links TRBV5-1 to TRBJ1-1; tentative D call: TRBD1 (5 bases). Germline values: CDR1 SGHRS, CDR2 YFSETQ. Deletions cut 3 bases from V and 1 base from J, with 13 bases between. CDR3 size: 15 residues. The CDR3 region has the DNA TGCGCCAGCAGCTCCAAGACAGAGGGGAACACTGAAGCTTTCTTT. It is translated as CASSSKTEGNTEAFF.

V and J are TRBV5-5 and TRBJ2-3, with TRBD1 matching over 12 bases. The CDR3 sequence is 16 residues long. The junction had 7 bases not matched to a gene; V was cut back by 4 bases and J by 4 bases. Germline V gene lookup returns CDR1 SGHKS and CDR2 YYEKEE (reference sequence). CDR3 in amino acids: CASSGLGQGAADTQYF. The DNA of the CDR3 is TGTGCCAGCAGCGGATTGGGACAGGGGGCGGCAGATACGCAGTATTTT.

The chain joins TRBV4-1 to TRBJ2-1; 12 nucleotides match TRBD2. Germline V CDR1 and CDR2: MGHRA, YSYEKL. Unmatched junction bases numbered 6, after V lost 0 bases and J lost 0 bases. The CDR3 covers 19 residues. CDR3: CASSQDWLAGGVSYNEQFF. CDR3 coding DNA: TGCGCCAGCAGCCAAGATTGGCTAGCGGGAGGGGTCTCCTACAATGAGCAGTTCTTC.

This rearrangement joins TRBV6-5 to TRBJ2-7, with unresolved D. V lost 6 bases to trimming and J lost 5 bases, with 17 bases between them. The CDR3 has 14 amino acids. CDR1 is MNHEY, CDR2 SVGAGI, per germline. The CDR3 is CASSSPLRLHEQYF. CDR3 nucleotide sequence: TGTGCCAGCAGCAGTCCCCTTCGATTGCACGAGCAGTACTTC.

This sequence joins TRBV5-1 and TRBJ2-2, with D maybe TRBD2 (5 bases). Germline V gene data show CDR1 as SGHRS and CDR2 as YFSETQ. The CDR3 consists of 15 residues. V shed 4 bases and J shed 7 bases, with 17 bases lying between them. The CDR3 spells CASSHFAGVDGELFF. The CDR3 coding sequence is TGCGCCAGCAGCCACTTCGCCGGGGTTGACGGGGAGCTGTTTTTT.

The chain recombines TRBV28 with TRBJ1-5; D is undetermined. Germline CDR1 is MDHEN and CDR2 is SYDVKM. V was trimmed by 3 bases and J by 4 bases, leaving 7 bases between them. This CDR3 has 13 residues. CDR3 residues: CASSFVGNQPQHF. DNA for the CDR3: TGTGCCAGCAGTTTTGTAGGAAATCAGCCCCAGCATTTT.

The chain joins TRBV23-1 to TRBJ1-1, with D uncertain. TRBV23-1 has ORF status, its function being uncertain. V dropped 4 bases and J dropped 5 bases, with 14 bases sitting between them. The CDR3 totals 14 residues. For the CDR3, the DNA is TGCGCCAGCAGTCGATCAGCCCCGGGGACTGAAGCTTTCTTT. It translates to CASSRSAPGTEAFF.

This clone has only a few counts. The chain has TRBV19 and TRBJ2-1; D is unresolved. The CDR3 extends over 16 amino acids. Trimming took off 1 base at V and 3 bases at J, with 13 bases between the two ends. In germline, CDR1 is LNHDA, CDR2 SQIVND (reference sequence). The chain's CDR3 is CASSIAPAVLYNEQFF. In DNA form, the CDR3 reads TGTGCCAGTAGTATAGCCCCCGCGGTGCTCTACAATGAGCAGTTCTTC. Complete variable domain (other parts from reference TRBV19 and TRBJ2-1): DGGITQSPKYLFRKEGQNVTLSCEQNLNHDAMYWYRQDPGQGLRLIYYSQIVNDFQKGDIAEGYSVSREKKESFPLTVTSAQKNPTAFYLCASSIAPAVLYNEQFFGPGTRLTVL.